One sample yielded the 20 T cell receptor beta chains listed below, sequenced in a study of vaccination effects on CD4 cells after COVID-19 (dated by TCRdb to the early 2020s). To identify antigen-specific CD4+ T cell clonotypes by their expansion, the ViraFEST assay first stimulated PBMC with viral peptide pools and then applied TCR sequencing. After 10 to 11 days of culture, CD4+ T cells were isolated with the EasySep CD4+ T cell isolation kit. Participants received two doses of either the BNT162b2 or the mRNA-1273 mRNA SARS-CoV-2 vaccine. These receptors lack a known antigen. The library was produced with the immunoSEQ multiplex PCR assay. Sourced from immuneACCESS, this table was stored by TCRdb with only in-frame sequences that have V and J called. A share of the clones is absent; for the studies checked, an unresolved V gene accounts for under half, and the remainder has no known explanation. Within this sample are around 26,000 clones, with 69% of them counted one time only. Around 8.4% of the sample belongs to the ten largest clones.

This material consisted of CD4+ T cells from PBMCs cultured with SARS-CoV-2 spike peptides, taken after COVID-19 vaccination. The cell subset or site tag for this specimen amounts to: SARS-CoV-2 spike overlapping peptide pool stimulation. The receptors come from a human donor who received a COVID-19 vaccine.

The rearrangement joins TRBV21-1 to TRBJ1-6. TRBV21-1 is given as a pseudogene. The CDR3 extends over 15 amino acids. The CDR3: CASSKSYPRRSPLHF. The CDR3 DNA is TGTGCCAGCAGCAAATCGTATCCTCGACGGTCACCCCTCCACTTT.

This clone came up a few times. This sequence joins TRBV5-1 and TRBJ2-2; TRBD2 agrees at 9 bases. This CDR3 is built from 15 residues. Germline V gives CDR1 SGHRS, CDR2 YFSETQ. Trimming removed 0 bases from V and 6 bases from J; junction bases left unmatched: 3. CDR3 in amino acids: CASSLVGLASGELFF. CDR3 DNA sequence: TGCGCCAGCAGCTTGGTGGGACTAGCCTCCGGGGAGCTGTTTTTT.

The chain couples TRBV2 to TRBJ1-2, with 9 bases fitting TRBD1. Germline V gene sequence: CDR1 SNHLY, CDR2 FYNNEI. V dropped 4 bases and J dropped 3; count of bases not matched to a gene: 0. CDR3 size: 13 residues. The DNA for the CDR3 is TGTGCCAGCAGTGGACAGGGGGACTATGGCTACACCTTC. Translating gives CASSGQGDYGYTF.

This rearrangement joins TRBV3-1 (or the pseudogene TRBV3-2) to TRBJ1-6, with 8 bases aligning to TRBD1. V lost 0 bases and J lost 12; bases outside the gene matches: 7. This CDR3 is 15 amino acids long. The germline gives CDR1 LGHDT, CDR2 YNNKEL (reference sequence). The CDR3 here is CASSQDPGGREPLHF. CDR3 sequence (DNA): TGTGCCAGCAGCCAAGATCCAGGGGGCCGAGAACCCCTCCACTTT.

V usage is TRBV3-1 (or the pseudogene TRBV3-2) and J usage is TRBJ2-4; no clear D. This CDR3 region has 13 residues. Per germline, CDR1 LGHDT and CDR2 YNNKEL (reference sequence). The germline V and J ends were trimmed by 6 bases and 0 bases, with 6 bases remaining between them. The CDR3 sequence is CASSDLAKNIQYF. The CDR3 bases are TGTGCCAGCAGTGACTTAGCCAAAAACATTCAGTACTTC.

The CDR3 loop is CASSYSMAGSGNQPQHF. CDR3 coding DNA: TGTGCCAGCAGTTACTCGATGGCAGGGTCGGGCAATCAGCCCCAGCATTTT. The chain combines TRBV6-2 or TRBV6-3 with TRBJ1-5; a weak D match, TRBD1 (5 bases). In germline, CDR1 is MNHEY, CDR2 SVGEGT. V lost 0 bases and J 2 bases, leaving 14 bases between the germline ends. The CDR3 has 17 residues.

The rearrangement joins TRBV7-2 to TRBJ2-2; TRBD1 is a possible D gene (6 bases). CDR1 SGHTA and CDR2 FQGNSA come from the germline V gene. Trimming shortened V by 3 bases and J by 6 bases, and 17 bases separated the two germline ends. This CDR3 is built from 16 residues. CDR3 protein: CASSFRNPTGPGELFF. In DNA, the CDR3 is TGTGCCAGCAGCTTTCGAAACCCTACAGGGCCCGGGGAGCTGTTTTTT.

The table lists this clone with a few counts. Here the CDR3 DNA reads TGTGCCAGCAACAGGGGAGGAGGGAGCGGGGTCAACACCGGGGAGCTGTTTTTT. Translating it yields CASNRGGGSGVNTGELFF. J is TRBJ2-2 and V is TRBV5-4; D may match TRBD1 or TRBD2 (7 bases each). The germline V gene has CDR1 SGHNT and CDR2 YYREEE (reference sequence). The CDR3 is 18 amino acids. Trimming shortened V by 6 bases and J by 2 bases, and 23 bases separated the two germline ends.

This clone appeared once. The V gene is TRBV6-6, the J gene TRBJ2-2; 9 bases line up with TRBD1. Per the germline V gene, CDR1 is MNHNY and CDR2 is SVGAGI (reference sequence). V was clipped by 4 bases and J by 5 bases; unmatched bases: 5. CDR3 length equals 15 residues. The CDR3 sequence: CASSSHGTGTGELFF. The CDR3 DNA follows: TGTGCCAGCAGTTCCCACGGGACAGGGACCGGGGAGCTGTTTTTT.

The chain couples TRBV5-6 to TRBJ2-3, with TRBD2 matching 8 bases. In germline, CDR1 is SGHDT, CDR2 YYEEEE. J lost 1 base, V lost 4 bases, and 8 bases had no gene match. CDR3 length equals 16 residues. DNA of the CDR3: TGTGCCAGCAGCCACGAACGGGGGGGCGGCACAGATACGCAGTATTTT. This encodes CASSHERGGGTDTQYF.

This chain uses TRBV5-1 with TRBJ2-7; unclear D gene. Per germline, CDR1 SGHRS and CDR2 YFSETQ. The CDR3 runs 16 residues. V dropped 0 bases and J dropped 3 bases, with 16 bases sitting between them. CDR3 in amino acids: CASSLVPTAPFYEQYF. As DNA, the CDR3 is TGCGCCAGCAGCTTGGTACCAACAGCGCCCTTCTACGAGCAGTACTTC.

V is TRBV3-1 (or the pseudogene TRBV3-2) and J is TRBJ2-1; 8 nucleotides line up with TRBD2. This CDR3 contains 15 residues. Per germline, CDR1 LGHDT and CDR2 YNNKEL (reference sequence). After removal of 6 bases from V and 3 bases from J, the junction contained 7 bases not matched to a gene. The chain's CDR3 is CASRTGTSSYNEQFF. The CDR3 nucleotides are TGTGCCAGCAGAACTGGGACTAGTAGCTACAATGAGCAGTTCTTC.

There are a few counts of this clone. The chain is built from TRBV4-1 and TRBJ1-2; D unclear. The germline V gene has CDR1 MGHRA and CDR2 YSYEKL. The CDR3 is 14 amino acids. V was cut by 1 base and J by 5 bases, with 11 bases left in between. DNA of the CDR3: TGCGCCAGCAGCCAAGTGTCTGTAGGGTATGGCTACACCTTC. Encoded protein: CASSQVSVGYGYTF.

This chain links TRBV2 with TRBJ2-5, with 7 bases aligning to TRBD1. Per germline, CDR1 SNHLY and CDR2 FYNNEI. The CDR3 totals 22 residues. V gave up 0 bases and J gave up 3 bases; unmatched junction bases: 25. The CDR3 here is CASSEALHFWDSNPRTEETQYF. The CDR3 nucleotides are TGTGCCAGCAGTGAAGCGCTTCATTTCTGGGACAGCAACCCAAGGACGGAAGAGACCCAGTACTTC.

The V gene is TRBV11-3, the J gene TRBJ2-7, with D possibly matching TRBD2 (5 bases). V lost 1 base and J lost 1, with 8 bases in between. The CDR3 sequence is 14 residues long. Germline V gene sequence: CDR1 SGHNT, CDR2 YENEEA. In nucleotides, the CDR3 is TGTGCCAGCAGCTTAGCGGGGAGATCCTACGAGCAGTACTTC. This codes for CASSLAGRSYEQYF.

The gene calls are TRBV6-6 and TRBJ1-1; D perhaps matches TRBD1 (6 bases). In germline, CDR1 is MNHNY, CDR2 SVGAGI (reference sequence). Trimming removed 4 bases from V and 5 bases from J, with 14 bases in between. The CDR3 spans 14 residues. The CDR3 sequence is CASSSHIGTTEAFF. Written as DNA, the CDR3 is TGTGCCAGCAGTTCTCATATTGGGACAACTGAAGCTTTCTTT.

This chain links TRBV7-9 with TRBJ2-1, with D perhaps matching TRBD2 (6 bases). The CDR3 length is 17 residues. Germline V CDR1 and CDR2: SEHNR, FQNEAQ (reference sequence). Trimming left V 3 bases short and J 8 bases short, with 23 bases between. The CDR3 loop is CASSFVLNPLLADEQFF. Here the CDR3 DNA reads TGTGCCAGCAGCTTCGTTCTCAACCCTCTTTTAGCGGATGAGCAGTTCTTC.

J is TRBJ1-4 and V is TRBV11-2; 8 nucleotides align to TRBD1. The junction had 18 bases not matched to a gene; V was cut back by 5 bases and J by 7 bases. This CDR3 is 18 amino acids long. The V gene's germline CDR1 is SGHAT and CDR2 FQNNGV. The CDR3 loop is CASSRTRTGLGVGEKLFF. CDR3 coding DNA: TGTGCCAGCAGCCGGACTCGGACAGGGCTGGGGGTTGGTGAAAAACTGTTTTTT.

This sequence joins TRBV3-1 (or the pseudogene TRBV3-2) and TRBJ2-7; 11 nucleotides match TRBD2. V shed 0 bases and J 3 bases; nucleotides not matched to a gene: 7. The CDR3 has 17 amino acids. The germline CDR1 and CDR2 sequences are LGHDT and YNNKEL (reference sequence). This chain's CDR3 is CASSQDPGTSGNYEQYF. The CDR3 region has the DNA TGTGCCAGCAGCCAAGACCCCGGGACTAGCGGTAACTACGAGCAGTACTTC.

V is TRBV7-9 and J is TRBJ2-7; 7 nucleotides agree with TRBD1. J was trimmed by 3 bases and V by 4 bases; bases with no gene match: 3. Germline loops: CDR1 SEHNR, CDR2 FQNEAQ (reference sequence). This CDR3 contains 13 residues. The CDR3 sequence is CASSWDSYYEQYF. As DNA, the CDR3 is TGTGCCAGCAGCTGGGACAGCTACTACGAGCAGTACTTC.